This note documents a single T cell receptor (beta chain) sequence. Its specificity is unknown. This specimen comes from a study of T cells after posttransplantation cyclophosphamide. Study-level results: Donor-recipient repertoire similarity was low at 1-2 months, rising over year one.

Assay: immunoSEQ multiplex PCR; the TCRdb copy retains only in-frame clones and omits some. This table has tens of thousands of clones, roughly 92% appearing once. The V gene lost 3 bases and the J gene lost 5 bases, with 10 bases spanning the gap. Germline values: CDR1 GTSNPN, CDR2 SVGIG (reference sequence). The CDR3 covers 13 residues. Sequencing was done on a sample of PBMCs. This clonotype was obtained from a woman aged 45-59 years in good health and a related stem cell transplant donor. The chain recombines TRBV30 with TRBJ1-4; weak D call: TRBD1 (6 bases). CDR3 DNA sequence: TGTGCCTGGAGAATCGGACAGAATGAAAAACTGTTTTTT. Translating gives CAWRIGQNEKLFF. Filled out from reference TRBV30 and TRBJ1-4, the complete variable domain reads SQTIHQWPATLVQPVGSPLSLECTVEGTSNPNLYWYRQAAGRGLQLLFYSVGIGQISSEVPQNLSASRPQDRQFILSSKKLLLSDSGFYLCAWRIGQNEKLFFGSGTQLSVL.